The entry below describes one T cell receptor beta chain. The target antigen is unknown. This entry belongs to a study of T cell repertoires in cytomegalovirus infection. Study summary: Public TCR beta signatures were indicative of both CMV infection and a matching HLA type.

One entry per CDR3 protein, called by TCRdb with MiXCR from the reads. The table includes about 600,000 distinct CDR3 sequences, around 24% detected once. Study-wide results and caveats: The response measured ex vivo was dominated by TCR beta clonotypes (HLA-C-restricted and CMV-specific). CMV carriers having the relevant HLA were flagged by cumulative public TCR beta family frequency.

Germline-derived CDR1 and CDR2 are SNHLY and FYNNEI. V trimming: 6 bases; J trimming: 3 bases; junction bases outside the gene matches: 9. The CDR3 extends over 16 amino acids. This TCR derives from a human donor in good health (CMV status not recorded). Some clones in this sample may be carry-over from other donors' samples. The chain links TRBV2 to TRBJ2-3; 10 bases are a match to TRBD1. Sequences were obtained from CD8+ T cells from PBMCs. The CDR3 bases are TGTGCCAGCAGGACTCCGGGACAGGGGAGAACAGATACGCAGTATTTT. Amino acid sequence: CASRTPGQGRTDTQYF.